The 14 T cell receptor beta chains listed next were all sequenced from one sample in a study of T cells expressing NK-cell markers. Using the 5' RACE reads, TCRdb records one entry per CDR3 protein without DNA. Recorded here are approximately 550,000 distinct CDR3 sequences; the top ten clones represent approximately 3.6%. Sequencing input: blood T cells: a sorted CD56 or NKG2C T cell subset, CD4+ or CD8+ T cells, or bulk PBMC T cells (not recorded which). The receptor set was obtained from a man between 18 and 35 years old in good health.

The V call is TRBV5-1, the J call TRBJ2-1; the D call from TCRdb, TRBD2, cannot be confirmed without DNA. There are 16 residues in the CDR3. Germline-derived CDR1 and CDR2 are SGHRS and YFSETQ. The CDR3 protein is CASSLVSRTRVYEQFF.

V is TRBV6-2 or TRBV6-3 and J is TRBJ2-2; TCRdb designates TRBD1, a call that cannot be tested without DNA. This CDR3 is built from 17 residues. Germline V gene lookup returns CDR1 MNHEY and CDR2 SVGEGT. Here the CDR3 reads CASSRPRSGTNTGELFF.

The V and J genes are TRBV7-2 and TRBJ2-1; checking the TCRdb D call of TRBD1 is not possible without DNA. The V gene's germline CDR1 is SGHTA and CDR2 FQGNSA. This CDR3 region has 15 residues. The CDR3: CASTSTAGVYNEQFF.

The chain recombines TRBV11-2 with TRBJ2-3; TCRdb calls TRBD2, which cannot be checked without DNA. This CDR3 region has 14 residues. Germline V gene data show CDR1 as SGHAT and CDR2 as FQNNGV. The CDR3 loop is CASSLDDGEGPQYF.

The chain couples TRBV6-5 to TRBJ2-1; the TRBD1 assignment by TCRdb is unverifiable without DNA. CDR1 and CDR2 (germline): MNHEY, SVGAGI. This CDR3 region has 17 residues. CDR3 sequence: CASSSILMDGGAHEQFF.

The rearrangement links TRBV5-1 to TRBJ1-1. Per germline, CDR1 SGHRS and CDR2 YFSETQ. This CDR3 is 16 amino acids long. The CDR3 region is CASSFSRNLRNTEAFF.

This sequence joins TRBV24-1 and TRBJ2-3; TCRdb names TRBD2, which stays unverified in the absence of DNA. The CDR3 consists of 13 residues. CDR1 is KGHDR, CDR2 SFDVKD, per germline. The chain's CDR3 is CATMDYPTDTQYF.

The chain employs TRBV27 and TRBJ2-1. CDR3 length: 15 amino acids. The germline V gene encodes CDR1 MNHEY and CDR2 SMNVEV (reference sequence). The CDR3 is CASSLRRGAPNEQFF.

This sequence joins TRBV10-3 and TRBJ2-1; TCRdb gives TRBD2 as the D gene, but with no DNA this cannot be confirmed. This CDR3 contains 16 residues. Germline-derived CDR1 and CDR2 are ENHRY and SYGVKD. CDR3 loop: CAISGIAGSIPNEQFF.

V gene TRBV18 combines with J gene TRBJ2-5; the D call from TCRdb, TRBD2, cannot be confirmed without DNA. The CDR3 is 18 amino acids. Looked up from germline, CDR1 is KGHSH and CDR2 is LQKENI. This chain's CDR3 is CASSPPNRRGRAGETQYF.

The J gene is TRBJ2-7, the V gene TRBV12-3 or TRBV12-4; TCRdb's D gene call, TRBD2, goes unchecked for lack of DNA. There are 16 residues in the CDR3. The CDR3 sequence: CASSTPTSGRFYEQYF.

The chain joins TRBV13 to TRBJ2-3. Germline V lookup: CDR1 PRHDT, CDR2 FYEKMQ (reference sequence). The CDR3 spans 13 residues. The chain's CDR3 is CASSRNRADTQYF.

This sequence joins TRBV5-4 and TRBJ1-4; TCRdb indicates TRBD1, and absent DNA this call remains unverified. Germline values: CDR1 SGHNT, CDR2 YYREEE (reference sequence). This CDR3 has 14 amino acids. The CDR3 reads CASSPGQGEKKLFF.

J is TRBJ2-1 and V is TRBV25-1; TCRdb's D call of TRBD1 is untestable without DNA. The CDR3 spans 13 residues. Germline V gene data show CDR1 as MGHDK and CDR2 as SYGVNS. This CDR3 reads CASSHRGHYEQFF.